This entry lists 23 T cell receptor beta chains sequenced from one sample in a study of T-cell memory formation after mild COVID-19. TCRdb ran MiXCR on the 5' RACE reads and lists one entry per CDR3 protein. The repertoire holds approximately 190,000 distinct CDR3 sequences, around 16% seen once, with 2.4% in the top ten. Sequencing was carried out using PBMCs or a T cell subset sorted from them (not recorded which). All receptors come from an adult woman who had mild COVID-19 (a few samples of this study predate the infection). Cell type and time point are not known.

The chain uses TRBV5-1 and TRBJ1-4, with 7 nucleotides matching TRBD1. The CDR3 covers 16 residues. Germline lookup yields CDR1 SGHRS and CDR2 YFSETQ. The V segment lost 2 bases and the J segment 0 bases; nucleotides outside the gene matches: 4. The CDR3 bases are TGCGCCAGCAGCTTACAGGGGACTGCAACTAATGAAAAACTGTTTTTT. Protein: CASSLQGTATNEKLFF. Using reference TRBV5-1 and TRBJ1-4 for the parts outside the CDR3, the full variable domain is KAGVTQTPRYLIKTRGQQVTLSCSPISGHRSVSWYQQTPGQGLQFLFEYFSETQRNKGNFPGRFSGRQFSNSRSEMNVSTLELGDSALYLCASSLQGTATNEKLFFGSGTQLSVL.

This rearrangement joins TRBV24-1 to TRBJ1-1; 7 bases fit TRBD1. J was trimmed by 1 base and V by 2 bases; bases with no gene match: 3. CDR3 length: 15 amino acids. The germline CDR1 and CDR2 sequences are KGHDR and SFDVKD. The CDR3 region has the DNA TGTGCCACCAGTGATTCGAGGACAGGGAACACTGAAGCTTTCTTT. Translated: CATSDSRTGNTEAFF.

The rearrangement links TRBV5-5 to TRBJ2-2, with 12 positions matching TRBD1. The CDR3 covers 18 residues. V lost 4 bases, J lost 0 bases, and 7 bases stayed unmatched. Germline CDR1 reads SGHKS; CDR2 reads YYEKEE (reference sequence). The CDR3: CASSPGQGAYPNTGELFF. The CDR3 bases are TGTGCCAGCAGCCCGGGACAGGGGGCTTATCCGAACACCGGGGAGCTGTTTTTT.

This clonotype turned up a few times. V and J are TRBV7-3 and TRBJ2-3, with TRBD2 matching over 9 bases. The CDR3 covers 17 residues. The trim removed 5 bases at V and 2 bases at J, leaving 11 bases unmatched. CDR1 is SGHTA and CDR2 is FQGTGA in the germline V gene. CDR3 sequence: CASSPRRTSDFTDTQYF. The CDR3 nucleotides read TGTGCCAGCAGCCCCCGCCGGACTAGCGACTTCACAGATACGCAGTATTTT.

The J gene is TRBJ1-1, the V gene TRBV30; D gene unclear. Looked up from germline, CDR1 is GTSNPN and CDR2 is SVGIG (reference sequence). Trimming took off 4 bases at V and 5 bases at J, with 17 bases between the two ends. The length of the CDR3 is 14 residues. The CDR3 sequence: CAWTAGGSRTEAFF. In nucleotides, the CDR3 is TGTGCCTGGACCGCGGGAGGGAGTCGAACTGAAGCTTTCTTT.

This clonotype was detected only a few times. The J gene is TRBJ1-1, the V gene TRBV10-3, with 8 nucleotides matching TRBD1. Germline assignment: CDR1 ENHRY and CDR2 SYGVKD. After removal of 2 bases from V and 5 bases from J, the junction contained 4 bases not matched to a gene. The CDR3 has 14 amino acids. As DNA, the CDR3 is TGTGCCATCAGTGAGCACGGACAGGGTACTGAAGCTTTCTTT. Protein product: CAISEHGQGTEAFF.

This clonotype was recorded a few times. CDR3 loop: CASSLSDDSYEQYF. CDR3 coding DNA: TGCGCCAGCAGCTTGTCGGACGACTCCTACGAGCAGTACTTC. The chain uses TRBV5-1 and TRBJ2-7; D is uncertain. Germline loops: CDR1 SGHRS, CDR2 YFSETQ. The CDR3 is 14 amino acids. V lost 1 base and J lost 0, with 8 bases in between.

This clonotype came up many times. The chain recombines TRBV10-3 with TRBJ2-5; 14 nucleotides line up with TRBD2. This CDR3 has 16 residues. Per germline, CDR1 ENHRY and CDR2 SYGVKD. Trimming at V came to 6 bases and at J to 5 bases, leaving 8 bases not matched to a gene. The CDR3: CAISSGLAGASETQYF. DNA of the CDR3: TGTGCCATCAGCTCGGGACTAGCGGGAGCCAGTGAGACCCAGTACTTC.

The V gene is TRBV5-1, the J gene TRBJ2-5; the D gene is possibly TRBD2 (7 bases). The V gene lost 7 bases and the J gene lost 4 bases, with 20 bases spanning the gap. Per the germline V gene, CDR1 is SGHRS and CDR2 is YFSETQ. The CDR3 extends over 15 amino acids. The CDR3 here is CASRSAPGGRETQYF. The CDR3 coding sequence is TGCGCCAGCCGATCCGCACCGGGGGGCAGAGAGACCCAGTACTTC.

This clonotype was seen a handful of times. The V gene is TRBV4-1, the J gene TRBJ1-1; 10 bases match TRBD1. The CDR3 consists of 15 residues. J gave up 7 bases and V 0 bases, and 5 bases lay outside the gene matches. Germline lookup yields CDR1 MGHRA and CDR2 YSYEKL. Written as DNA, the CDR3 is TGCGCCAGCAGCCAAGATGGACAGGGGGGAATTGAAGCTTTCTTT. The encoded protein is CASSQDGQGGIEAFF.

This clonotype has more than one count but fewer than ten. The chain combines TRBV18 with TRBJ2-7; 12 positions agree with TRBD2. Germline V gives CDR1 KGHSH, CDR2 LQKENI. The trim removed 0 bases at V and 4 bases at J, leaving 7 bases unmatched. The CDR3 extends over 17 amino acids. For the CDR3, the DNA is TGTGCCAGCTCACCACCATTTACTAGCGGGGGGTTGTACGAGCAGTACTTC. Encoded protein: CASSPPFTSGGLYEQYF.

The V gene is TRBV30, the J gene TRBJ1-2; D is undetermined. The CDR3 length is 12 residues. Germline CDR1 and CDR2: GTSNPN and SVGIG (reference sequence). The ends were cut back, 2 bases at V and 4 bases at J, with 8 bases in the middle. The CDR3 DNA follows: TGTGCCTGGAGTAAGCTTAGCTATGGCTACACCTTC. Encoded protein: CAWSKLSYGYTF.

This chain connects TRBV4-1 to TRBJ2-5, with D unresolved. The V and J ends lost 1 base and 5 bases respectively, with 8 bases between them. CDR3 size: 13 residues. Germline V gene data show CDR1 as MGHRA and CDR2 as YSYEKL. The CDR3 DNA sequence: TGCGCCAGCAGCCAAGTCAGGTCGGAGACCCAGTACTTC. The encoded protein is CASSQVRSETQYF.

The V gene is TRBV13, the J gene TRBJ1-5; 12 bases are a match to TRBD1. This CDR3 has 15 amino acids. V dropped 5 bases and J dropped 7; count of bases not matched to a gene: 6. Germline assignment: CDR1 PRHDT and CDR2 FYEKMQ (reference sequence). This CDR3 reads CASSRGQGAGQPQHF. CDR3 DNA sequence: TGTGCCAGCAGCCGGGGACAGGGGGCAGGGCAGCCCCAGCATTTT.

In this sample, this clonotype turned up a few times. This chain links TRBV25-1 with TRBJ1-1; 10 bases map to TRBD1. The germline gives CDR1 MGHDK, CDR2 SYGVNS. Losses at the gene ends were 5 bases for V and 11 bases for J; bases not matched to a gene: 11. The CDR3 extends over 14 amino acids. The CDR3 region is CASSFSGTGVRAFF. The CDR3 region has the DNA TGTGCCAGCAGTTTCTCCGGGACAGGGGTTCGGGCTTTCTTT.

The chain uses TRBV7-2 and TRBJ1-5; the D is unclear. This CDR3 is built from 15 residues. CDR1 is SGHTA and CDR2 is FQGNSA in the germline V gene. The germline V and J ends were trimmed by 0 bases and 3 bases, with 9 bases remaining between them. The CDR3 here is CASSLAARTNQPQHF. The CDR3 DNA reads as TGTGCCAGCAGCTTAGCGGCCAGGACCAATCAGCCCCAGCATTTT.

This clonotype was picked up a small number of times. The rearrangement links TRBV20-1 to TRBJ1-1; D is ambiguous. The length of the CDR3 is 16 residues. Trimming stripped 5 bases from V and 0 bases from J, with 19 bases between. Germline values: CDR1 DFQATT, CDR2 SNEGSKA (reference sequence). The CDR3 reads CSARPHQSYMNTEAFF. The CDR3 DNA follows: TGCAGTGCTCGCCCTCACCAGAGTTACATGAACACTGAAGCTTTCTTT.

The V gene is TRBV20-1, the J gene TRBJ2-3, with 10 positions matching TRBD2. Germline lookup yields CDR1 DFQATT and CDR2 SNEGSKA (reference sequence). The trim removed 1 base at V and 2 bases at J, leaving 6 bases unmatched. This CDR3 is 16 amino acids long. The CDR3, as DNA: TGCAGTGCTAGAGCGGGTAGCGGGAGGTTCACAGATACGCAGTATTTT. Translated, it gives CSARAGSGRFTDTQYF.

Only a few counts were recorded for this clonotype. CDR3 amino acids: CASSQADFYNEQFF. CDR3 DNA: TGCGCCAGCAGCCAAGCGGATTTTTACAATGAGCAGTTCTTC. The chain is built from TRBV4-3 and TRBJ2-1; no clear D. The CDR3 sequence is 14 residues long. Germline V gene data show CDR1 as LGHNA and CDR2 as YSLEER. The V end lost 1 base, the J end lost 4 bases, and 8 bases lay between the germline ends.

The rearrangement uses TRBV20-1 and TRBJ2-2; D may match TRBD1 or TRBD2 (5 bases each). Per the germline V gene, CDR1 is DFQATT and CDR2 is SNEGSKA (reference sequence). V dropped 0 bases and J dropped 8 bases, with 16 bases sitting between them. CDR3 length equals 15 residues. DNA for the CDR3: TGCAGTGCTAGAGATCTTAATAAGGGACCTGGGGAGCTGTTTTTT. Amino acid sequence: CSARDLNKGPGELFF.

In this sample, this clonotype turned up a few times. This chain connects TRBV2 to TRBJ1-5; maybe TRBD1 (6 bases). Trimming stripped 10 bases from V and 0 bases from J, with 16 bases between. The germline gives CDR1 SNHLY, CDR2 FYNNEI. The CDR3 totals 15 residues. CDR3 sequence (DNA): TGTGCCACCAGACAACAGGGAAATAGCAATCAGCCCCAGCATTTT. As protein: CATRQQGNSNQPQHF.

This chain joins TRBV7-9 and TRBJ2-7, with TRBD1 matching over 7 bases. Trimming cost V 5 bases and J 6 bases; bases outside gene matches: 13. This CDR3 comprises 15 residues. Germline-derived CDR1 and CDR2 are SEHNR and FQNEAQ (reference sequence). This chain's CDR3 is CASSPDRALGGEQYF. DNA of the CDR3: TGTGCCAGCAGCCCCGACAGGGCTCTGGGCGGCGAGCAGTACTTC.

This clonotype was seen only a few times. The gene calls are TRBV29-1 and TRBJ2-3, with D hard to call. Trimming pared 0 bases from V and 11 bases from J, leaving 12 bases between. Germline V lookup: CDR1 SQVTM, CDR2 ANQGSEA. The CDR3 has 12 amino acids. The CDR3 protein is CSVEDRVIRQYF. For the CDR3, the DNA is TGCAGCGTTGAAGATCGGGTCATTCGGCAGTATTTT.